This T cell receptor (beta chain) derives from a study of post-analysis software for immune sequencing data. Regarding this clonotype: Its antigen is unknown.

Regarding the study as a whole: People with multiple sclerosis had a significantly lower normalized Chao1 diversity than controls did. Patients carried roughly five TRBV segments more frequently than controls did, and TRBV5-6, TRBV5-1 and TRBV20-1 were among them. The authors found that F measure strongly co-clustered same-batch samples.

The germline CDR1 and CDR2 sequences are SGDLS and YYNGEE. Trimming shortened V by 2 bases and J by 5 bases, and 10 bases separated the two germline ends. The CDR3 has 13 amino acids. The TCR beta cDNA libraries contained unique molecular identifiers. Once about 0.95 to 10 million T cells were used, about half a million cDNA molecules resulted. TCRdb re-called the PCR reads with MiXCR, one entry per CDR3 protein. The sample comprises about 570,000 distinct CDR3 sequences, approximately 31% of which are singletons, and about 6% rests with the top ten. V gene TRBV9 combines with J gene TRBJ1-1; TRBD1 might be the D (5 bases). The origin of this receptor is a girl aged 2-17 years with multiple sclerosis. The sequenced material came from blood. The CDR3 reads CASSVAGRTEAFF. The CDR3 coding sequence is TGTGCCAGCAGCGTTGCAGGGAGGACTGAAGCTTTCTTT.